Listed below are T cell receptor beta chains from one sample, sequenced in a study of T cells expressing NK-cell markers. Following a re-call of the 5' RACE reads, TCRdb has one entry per CDR3 protein and lacks DNA. The sample totals fewer than 200,000 distinct CDR3 sequences. The sequenced sample was blood T cells: a sorted CD56 or NKG2C T cell subset, CD4+ or CD8+ T cells, or bulk PBMC T cells (not recorded which). The receptor source for this set is a woman between 18 and 70 years old in good health. Each CDR3 is given with its conserved first and last residue. Each record gives: CDR3 protein, CDR3 length, V gene, J gene.

CDR3aa: CASSLNLAGGSSYEQYF
len: 17
v_gene: TRBV5-5
j_gene: TRBJ2-7

CDR3aa: CASTPTGGLTYNEQFF
len: 16
v_gene: TRBV12-3/TRBV12-4
j_gene: TRBJ2-1

CDR3aa: CSAGDGPYEQYF
len: 12
v_gene: TRBV29-1
j_gene: TRBJ2-7

CDR3aa: CASRIRQGNIYGYTF
len: 15
v_gene: TRBV12-3/TRBV12-4
j_gene: TRBJ1-2

CDR3aa: CASSDGPLYNYGYTF
len: 15
v_gene: TRBV5-5
j_gene: TRBJ1-2

CDR3aa: CASSPWTGGIAFF
len: 13
v_gene: TRBV12-3/TRBV12-4
j_gene: TRBJ1-1

CDR3aa: CSVAMSGNQPQHF
len: 13
v_gene: TRBV29-1
j_gene: TRBJ1-5

CDR3aa: CSVEWGRGSEAFF
len: 13
v_gene: TRBV29-1
j_gene: TRBJ1-1

CDR3aa: CSVLDPRDYGYTF
len: 13
v_gene: TRBV20-1
j_gene: TRBJ1-2

CDR3aa: CASRREQYGTDTQYF
len: 15
v_gene: TRBV2
j_gene: TRBJ2-3

CDR3aa: CASSLEQGRGNIQYF
len: 15
v_gene: TRBV5-1
j_gene: TRBJ2-4

CDR3aa: CASSVFPRDTQYF
len: 13
v_gene: TRBV2
j_gene: TRBJ2-3

CDR3aa: CASSLEDRRIHNEQFF
len: 16
v_gene: TRBV5-1
j_gene: TRBJ2-1

CDR3aa: CASSRLNGGQSGTDTQYF
len: 18
v_gene: TRBV28
j_gene: TRBJ2-3

CDR3aa: CASSGGQGLNTGELFF
len: 16
v_gene: TRBV9
j_gene: TRBJ2-2

CDR3aa: CASRPGLGVTSTDTQYF
len: 17
v_gene: TRBV6-1
j_gene: TRBJ2-3

CDR3aa: CASKNLGLAGGNEQFF
len: 16
v_gene: TRBV27
j_gene: TRBJ2-1

CDR3aa: CAISESLAGGDYEQYF
len: 16
v_gene: TRBV10-3
j_gene: TRBJ2-7

CDR3aa: CSASLAGGGTEQFF
len: 14
v_gene: TRBV20-1
j_gene: TRBJ2-1

CDR3aa: CASTLTGPNEKLFF
len: 14
v_gene: TRBV12-3/TRBV12-4
j_gene: TRBJ1-4

CDR3aa: CASSPPTGGTEAFF
len: 14
v_gene: TRBV4-1
j_gene: TRBJ1-1

CDR3aa: CASSPGTGENIQYF
len: 14
v_gene: TRBV5-1
j_gene: TRBJ2-4

CDR3aa: CASSLILAKNIQYF
len: 14
v_gene: TRBV27
j_gene: TRBJ2-4

CDR3aa: CASKWRPVSYEQYF
len: 14
v_gene: TRBV6-1
j_gene: TRBJ2-7

CDR3aa: CASTPYGTTTFF
len: 12
v_gene: TRBV7-9
j_gene: TRBJ1-1

CDR3aa: CASSRRGSSLDGYTF
len: 15
v_gene: TRBV5-1
j_gene: TRBJ1-2

CDR3aa: CSALLAGAYEQYF
len: 13
v_gene: TRBV20-1
j_gene: TRBJ2-7

CDR3aa: CASSPNRDRGHEQYF
len: 15
v_gene: TRBV7-9
j_gene: TRBJ2-7

CDR3aa: CASSPKGRTAIELAFF
len: 16
v_gene: TRBV5-6
j_gene: TRBJ1-1

CDR3aa: CAWSPDVNYGYTF
len: 13
v_gene: TRBV30
j_gene: TRBJ1-2

CDR3aa: CASSLWFRAGTTNEKLFF
len: 18
v_gene: TRBV5-5
j_gene: TRBJ1-4

CDR3aa: CASSVMVGANVLTF
len: 14
v_gene: TRBV9
j_gene: TRBJ2-6